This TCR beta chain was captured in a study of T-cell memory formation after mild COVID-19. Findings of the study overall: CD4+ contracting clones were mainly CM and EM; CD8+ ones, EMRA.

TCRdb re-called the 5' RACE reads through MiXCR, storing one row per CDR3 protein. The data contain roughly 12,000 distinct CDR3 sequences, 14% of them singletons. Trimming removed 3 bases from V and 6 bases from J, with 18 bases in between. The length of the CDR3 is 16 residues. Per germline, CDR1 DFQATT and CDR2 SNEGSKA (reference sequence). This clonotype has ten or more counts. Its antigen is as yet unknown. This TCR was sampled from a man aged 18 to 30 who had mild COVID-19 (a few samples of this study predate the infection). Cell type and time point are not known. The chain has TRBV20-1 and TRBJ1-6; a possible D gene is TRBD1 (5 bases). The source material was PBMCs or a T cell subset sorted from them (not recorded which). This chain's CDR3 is CSARISGARFNSPLHF. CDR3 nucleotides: TGCAGTGCTAGGATTTCTGGGGCTAGATTTAATTCACCCCTCCACTTT.